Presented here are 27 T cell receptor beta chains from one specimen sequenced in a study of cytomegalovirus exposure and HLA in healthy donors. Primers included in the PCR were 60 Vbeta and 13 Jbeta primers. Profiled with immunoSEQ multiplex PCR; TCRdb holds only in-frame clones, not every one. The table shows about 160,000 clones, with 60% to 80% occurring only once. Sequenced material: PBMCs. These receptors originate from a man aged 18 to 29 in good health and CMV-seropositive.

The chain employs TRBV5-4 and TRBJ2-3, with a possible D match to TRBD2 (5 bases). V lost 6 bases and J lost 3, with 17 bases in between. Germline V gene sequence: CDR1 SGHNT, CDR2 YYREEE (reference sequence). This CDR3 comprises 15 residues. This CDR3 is CASTYQSGLTDTQYF. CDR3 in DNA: TGTGCCAGCACCTACCAGAGCGGACTGACAGATACGCAGTATTTT.

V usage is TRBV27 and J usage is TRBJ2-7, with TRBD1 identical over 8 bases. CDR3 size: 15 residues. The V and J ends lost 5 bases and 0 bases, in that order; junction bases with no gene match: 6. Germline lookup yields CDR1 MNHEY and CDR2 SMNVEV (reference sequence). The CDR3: CASSPGGRNSYEQYF. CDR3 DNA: TGTGCCAGCAGTCCAGGGGGCCGCAACTCCTACGAGCAGTACTTC.

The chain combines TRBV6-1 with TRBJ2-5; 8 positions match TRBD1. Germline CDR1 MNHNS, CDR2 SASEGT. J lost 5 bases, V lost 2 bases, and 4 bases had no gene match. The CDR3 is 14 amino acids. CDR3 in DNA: TGTGCCAGCAGTGAACCAGGGGGCGTCGAGACCCAGTACTTC. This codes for CASSEPGGVETQYF.

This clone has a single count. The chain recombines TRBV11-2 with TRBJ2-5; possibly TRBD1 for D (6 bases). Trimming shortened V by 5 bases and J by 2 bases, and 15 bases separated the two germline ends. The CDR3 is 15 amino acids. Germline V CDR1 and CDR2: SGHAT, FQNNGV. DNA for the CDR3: TGTGCCAGCAGCCCCCGACCTAGGGGGCAAGAGACCCAGTACTTC. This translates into CASSPRPRGQETQYF.

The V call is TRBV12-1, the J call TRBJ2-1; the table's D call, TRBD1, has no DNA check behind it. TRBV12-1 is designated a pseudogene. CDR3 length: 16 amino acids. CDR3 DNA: TGTGCCAGCAGCTTACAGGGACGGAGCTCCTACAATGAGCAGTTCTTC. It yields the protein CASSLQGRSSYNEQFF.

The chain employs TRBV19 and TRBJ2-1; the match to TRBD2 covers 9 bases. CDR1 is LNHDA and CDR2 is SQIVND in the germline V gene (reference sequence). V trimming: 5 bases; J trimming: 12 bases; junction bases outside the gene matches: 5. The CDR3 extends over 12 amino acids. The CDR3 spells CASSVAGERQFF. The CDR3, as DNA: TGTGCCAGTAGTGTAGCGGGAGAACGGCAGTTCTTC.

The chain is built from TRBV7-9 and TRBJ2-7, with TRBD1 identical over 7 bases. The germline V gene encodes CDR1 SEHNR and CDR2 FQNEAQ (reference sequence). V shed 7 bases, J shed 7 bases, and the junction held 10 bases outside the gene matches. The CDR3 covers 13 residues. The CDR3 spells CASTLTGKGEQYF. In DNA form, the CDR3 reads TGTGCCAGCACCTTGACAGGGAAAGGTGAGCAGTACTTC. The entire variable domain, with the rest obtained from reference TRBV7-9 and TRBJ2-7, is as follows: DTGVSQNPRHKITKRGQNVTFRCDPISEHNRLYWYRQTLGQGPEFLTYFQNEAQLEKSRLLSDRFSAERPKGSFSTLEIQRTEQGDSAMYLCASTLTGKGEQYFGPGTRLTVT.

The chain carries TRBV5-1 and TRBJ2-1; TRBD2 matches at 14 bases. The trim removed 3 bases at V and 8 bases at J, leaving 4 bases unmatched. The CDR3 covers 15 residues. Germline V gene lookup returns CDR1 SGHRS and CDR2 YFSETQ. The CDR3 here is CASSYGTSGSDEQFF. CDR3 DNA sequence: TGCGCCAGCAGCTATGGGACTAGCGGGAGTGATGAGCAGTTCTTC.

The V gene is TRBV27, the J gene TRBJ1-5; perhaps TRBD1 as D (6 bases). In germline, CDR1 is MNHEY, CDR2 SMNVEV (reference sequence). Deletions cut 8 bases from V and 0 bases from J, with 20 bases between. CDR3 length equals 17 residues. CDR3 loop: CASQREGGPYSNQPQHF. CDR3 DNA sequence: TGTGCCAGCCAACGGGAGGGGGGGCCCTATAGCAATCAGCCCCAGCATTTT.

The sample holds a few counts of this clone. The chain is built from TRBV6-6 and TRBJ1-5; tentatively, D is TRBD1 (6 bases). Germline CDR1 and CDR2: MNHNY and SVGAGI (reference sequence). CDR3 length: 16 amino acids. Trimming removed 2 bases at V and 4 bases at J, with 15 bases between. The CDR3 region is CASSYPGQKGNQPQHF. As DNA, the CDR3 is TGTGCCAGCAGTTACCCCGGACAGAAGGGGAATCAGCCCCAGCATTTT.

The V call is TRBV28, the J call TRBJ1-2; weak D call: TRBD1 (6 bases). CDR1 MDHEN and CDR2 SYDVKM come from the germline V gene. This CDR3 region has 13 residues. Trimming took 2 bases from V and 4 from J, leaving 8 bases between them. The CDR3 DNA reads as TGTGCCAGCAGTTTAGTACAGGGCTATGGCTACACCTTC. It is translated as CASSLVQGYGYTF.

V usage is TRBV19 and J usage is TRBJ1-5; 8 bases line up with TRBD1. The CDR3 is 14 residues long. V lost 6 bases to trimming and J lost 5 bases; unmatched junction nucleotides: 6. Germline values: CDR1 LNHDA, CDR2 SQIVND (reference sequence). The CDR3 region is CASSPDRGYQPQHF. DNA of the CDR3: TGTGCCAGTAGCCCTGACAGGGGTTATCAGCCCCAGCATTTT.

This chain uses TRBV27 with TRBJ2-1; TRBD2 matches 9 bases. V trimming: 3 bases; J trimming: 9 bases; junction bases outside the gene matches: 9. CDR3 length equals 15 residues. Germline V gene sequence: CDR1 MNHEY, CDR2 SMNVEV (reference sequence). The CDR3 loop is CASSFRGRAGGEQFF. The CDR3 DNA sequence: TGTGCCAGCAGTTTCCGCGGGAGGGCCGGGGGTGAGCAGTTCTTC.

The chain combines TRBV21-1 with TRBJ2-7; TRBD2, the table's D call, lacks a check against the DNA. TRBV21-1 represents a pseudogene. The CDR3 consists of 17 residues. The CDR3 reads CASSGPLQREISYEQYF. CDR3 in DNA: TGTGCCAGCAGCGGACCGTTACAGCGGGAGATTTCCTACGAGCAGTACTTC.

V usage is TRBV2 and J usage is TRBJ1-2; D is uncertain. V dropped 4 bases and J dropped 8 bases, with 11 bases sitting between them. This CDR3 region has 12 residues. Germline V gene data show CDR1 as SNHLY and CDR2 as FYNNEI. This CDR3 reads CASSVWQSGYTF. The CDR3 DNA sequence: TGTGCCAGCAGTGTGTGGCAGTCGGGCTACACCTTC.

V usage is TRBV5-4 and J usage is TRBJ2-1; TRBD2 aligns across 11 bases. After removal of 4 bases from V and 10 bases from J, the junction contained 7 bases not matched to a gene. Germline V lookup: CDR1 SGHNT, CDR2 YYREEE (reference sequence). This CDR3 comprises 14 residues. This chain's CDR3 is CASSQWGLAEEQFF. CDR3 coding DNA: TGTGCCAGCAGCCAGTGGGGACTAGCGGAAGAGCAGTTCTTC.

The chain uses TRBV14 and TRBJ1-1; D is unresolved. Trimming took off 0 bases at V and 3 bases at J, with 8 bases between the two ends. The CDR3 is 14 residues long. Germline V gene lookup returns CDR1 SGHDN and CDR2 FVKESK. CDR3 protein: CASSQEWQDTEAFF. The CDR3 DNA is TGTGCCAGCAGCCAAGAGTGGCAGGACACTGAAGCTTTCTTT.

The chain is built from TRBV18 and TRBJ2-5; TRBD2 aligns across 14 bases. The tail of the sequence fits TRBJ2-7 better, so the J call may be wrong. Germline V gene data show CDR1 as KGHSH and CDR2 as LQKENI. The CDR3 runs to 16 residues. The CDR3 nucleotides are TGTGCCAGCTCACCACCGACTAGCGGGAGGGTTTACGAGCAGTACTTC. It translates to CASSPPTSGRVYEQYF.

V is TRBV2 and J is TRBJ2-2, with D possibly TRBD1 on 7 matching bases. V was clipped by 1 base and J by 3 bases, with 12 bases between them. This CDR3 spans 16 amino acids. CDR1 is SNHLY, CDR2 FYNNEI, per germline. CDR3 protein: CASSEEAGGHTGELFF. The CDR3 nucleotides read TGTGCCAGCAGTGAAGAGGCAGGGGGGCACACCGGGGAGCTGTTTTTT.

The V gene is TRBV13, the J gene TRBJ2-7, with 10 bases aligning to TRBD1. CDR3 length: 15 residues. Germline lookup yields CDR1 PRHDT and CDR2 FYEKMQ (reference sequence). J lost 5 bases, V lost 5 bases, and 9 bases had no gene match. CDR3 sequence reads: CASSPGGQGPDEQYF. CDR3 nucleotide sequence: TGTGCCAGCAGCCCCGGGGGACAGGGGCCAGACGAGCAGTACTTC.

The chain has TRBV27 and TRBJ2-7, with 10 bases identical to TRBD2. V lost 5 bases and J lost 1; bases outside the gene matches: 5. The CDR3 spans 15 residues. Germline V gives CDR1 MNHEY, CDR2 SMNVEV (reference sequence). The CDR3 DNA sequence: TGTGCCAGCAGTCAGCTGGGACTAGCGTCCTACGAGCAGTACTTC. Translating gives CASSQLGLASYEQYF.

The CDR3 loop is CASSLGRRGTGYNSPLHF. The CDR3 DNA follows: TGTGCCAGCAGCTTAGGGCGTCGTGGGACAGGTTATAATTCACCCCTCCACTTT. J is TRBJ1-6 and V is TRBV7-6, with 8 bases identical to TRBD1. The V segment lost 1 base and the J segment 4 bases; nucleotides outside the gene matches: 9. The CDR3 contains 18 residues. Germline CDR1 SGHVS, CDR2 FNYEAQ.

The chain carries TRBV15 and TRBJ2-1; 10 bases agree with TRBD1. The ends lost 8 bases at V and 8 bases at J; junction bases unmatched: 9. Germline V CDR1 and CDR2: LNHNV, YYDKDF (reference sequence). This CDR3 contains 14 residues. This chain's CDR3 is CATSGDRGFYEQFF. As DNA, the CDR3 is TGTGCCACCTCCGGGGACAGGGGTTTCTATGAGCAGTTCTTC.

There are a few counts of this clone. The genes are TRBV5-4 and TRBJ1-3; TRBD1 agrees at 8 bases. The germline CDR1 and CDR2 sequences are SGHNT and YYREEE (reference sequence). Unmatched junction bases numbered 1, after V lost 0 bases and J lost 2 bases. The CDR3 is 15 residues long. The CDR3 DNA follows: TGTGCCAGCAGCTTGGACAGGGGGGCTGGAAACACCATATATTTT. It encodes CASSLDRGAGNTIYF.

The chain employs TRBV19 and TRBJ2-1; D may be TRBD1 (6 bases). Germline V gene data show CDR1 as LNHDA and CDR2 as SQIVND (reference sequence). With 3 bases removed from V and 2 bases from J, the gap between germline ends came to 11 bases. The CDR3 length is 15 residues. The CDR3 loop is CASSMGQGPYNEQFF. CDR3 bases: TGTGCCAGTAGTATGGGTCAGGGGCCCTACAATGAGCAGTTCTTC.

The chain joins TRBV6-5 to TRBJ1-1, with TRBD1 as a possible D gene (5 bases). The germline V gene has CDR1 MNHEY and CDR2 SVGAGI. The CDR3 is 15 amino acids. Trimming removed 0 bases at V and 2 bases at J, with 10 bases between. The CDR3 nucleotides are TGTGCCAGCAGTTACTCTGGGGGGTTAAACACTGAAGCTTTCTTT. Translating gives CASSYSGGLNTEAFF.

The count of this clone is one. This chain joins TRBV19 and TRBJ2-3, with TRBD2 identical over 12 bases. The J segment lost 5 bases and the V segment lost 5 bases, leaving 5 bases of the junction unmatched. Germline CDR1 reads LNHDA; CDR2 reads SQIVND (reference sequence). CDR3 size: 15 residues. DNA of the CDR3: TGTGCCAGTAGTTCTAGCGGGAGGGCAAAAGATACGCAGTATTTT. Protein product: CASSSSGRAKDTQYF.